This entry is about one TCR beta chain. A read error may be the cause here, since a much bigger clone is one base away. This CDR3 spans 14 amino acids. Germline V CDR1 and CDR2: SGDLS, YYNGEE. These data belong to a study of Graves' ophthalmopathy and Graves' hyperthyroidism. RNA transcripts were the template, and TCR beta CDR3 regions were amplified from them. The authors performed first-round RT-PCR with HTBI primers and then a second-round multiplex PCR. A single record per CDR3 protein comes from TCRdb applying MiXCR to the multiplex PCR reads. The top ten hold roughly 11% of the sample, which has around 1,000,000 distinct CDR3 sequences, 35% to 40% seen once.

This chain links TRBV9 with TRBJ1-3; unclear D gene. This sequence originates from an adult man with Graves' hyperthyroidism. Sequencing was performed on peripheral blood or thyroid tissue (not recorded which). CDR3 sequence: CASSPTLSGNTTYF. CDR3 nucleotides: TGTGCCAGCAGCCCGACGCTCTCTGGAAACACCACATATTTT.